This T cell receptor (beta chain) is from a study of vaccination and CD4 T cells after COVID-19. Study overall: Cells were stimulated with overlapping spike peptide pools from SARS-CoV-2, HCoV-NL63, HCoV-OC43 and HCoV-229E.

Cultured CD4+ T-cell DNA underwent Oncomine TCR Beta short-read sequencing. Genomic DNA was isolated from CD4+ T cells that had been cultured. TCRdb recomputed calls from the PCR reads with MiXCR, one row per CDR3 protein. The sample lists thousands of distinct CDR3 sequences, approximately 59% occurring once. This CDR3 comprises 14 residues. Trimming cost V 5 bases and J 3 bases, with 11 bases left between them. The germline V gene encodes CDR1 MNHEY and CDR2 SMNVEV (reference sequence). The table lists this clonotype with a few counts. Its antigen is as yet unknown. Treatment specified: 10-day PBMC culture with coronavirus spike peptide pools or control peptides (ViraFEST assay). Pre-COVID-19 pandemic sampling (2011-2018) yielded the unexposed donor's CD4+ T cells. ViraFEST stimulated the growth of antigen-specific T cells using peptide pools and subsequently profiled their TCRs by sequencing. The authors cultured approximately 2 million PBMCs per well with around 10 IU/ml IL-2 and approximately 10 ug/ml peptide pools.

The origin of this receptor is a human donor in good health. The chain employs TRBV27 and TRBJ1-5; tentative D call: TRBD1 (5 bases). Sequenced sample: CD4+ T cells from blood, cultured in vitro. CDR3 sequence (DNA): TGTGCCAGCAGTACCCGACAGAACAATCAGCCCCAGCATTTT. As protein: CASSTRQNNQPQHF.